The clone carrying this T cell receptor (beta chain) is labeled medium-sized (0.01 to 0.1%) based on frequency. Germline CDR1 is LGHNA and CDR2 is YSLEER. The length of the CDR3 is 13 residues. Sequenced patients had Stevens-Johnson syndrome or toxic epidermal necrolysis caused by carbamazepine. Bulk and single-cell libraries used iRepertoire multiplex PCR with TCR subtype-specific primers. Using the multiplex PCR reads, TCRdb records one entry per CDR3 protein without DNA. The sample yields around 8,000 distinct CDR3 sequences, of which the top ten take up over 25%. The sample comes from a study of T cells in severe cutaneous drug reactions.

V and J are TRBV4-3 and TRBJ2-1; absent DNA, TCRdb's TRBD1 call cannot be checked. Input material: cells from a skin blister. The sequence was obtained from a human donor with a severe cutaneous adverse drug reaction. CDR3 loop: CASSQGPYNEQFF.